Below, one T cell receptor beta chain is given with its context. Its target is not known. Trimming left V 5 bases short and J 1 base short, with 9 bases between. Germline V gene sequence: CDR1 SGHNT, CDR2 YYREEE (reference sequence). The CDR3 extends over 14 amino acids. The record originates from a study of CD4 T cells in relation to SARS-CoV-2 and coronaviruses. Before the COVID-19 pandemic, during about 2011-2019, CD4+ T cells were taken from unexposed donors. CD4+ T cells were isolated from the cells after roughly 11 days of culture. Libraries were prepared by immunoSEQ multiplex PCR; TCRdb keeps only in-frame clonotypes and omits some of them. In the table there are roughly 24,000 clones, around 74% of which are singletons.

The sample was CD4+ T cells from PBMCs, cultured in vitro. The rearrangement joins TRBV5-4 to TRBJ2-2; maybe TRBD1 (6 bases). This TCR derives from a human donor in good health. CDR3 DNA sequence: TGTGCCAGCAGAGCGGACAGGAACACCGGGGAGCTGTTTTTT. Translation: CASRADRNTGELFF.